This T cell receptor (beta chain) was sequenced for a study of T cell repertoires in ileal Crohn's disease. Study-level information: At surgery, about 34% of patients smoked, with median disease duration 7.9 years. Surgery for a complication: stricturing in around 60%, penetrating in around 39%.

The length of the CDR3 is 13 residues. CDR1 KGHSH and CDR2 LQKENI come from the germline V gene. The germline V and J ends were trimmed by 3 bases and 7 bases, with 13 bases remaining between them. Using immunoSEQ multiplex PCR, the repertoire was profiled, and TCRdb retains in-frame clones only, with some absent. The sample contains 13,000 to 15,000 clones, roughly 87% of which appear only once. The sample was ileal tissue. This sequence joins TRBV18 and TRBJ2-7; possible D gene TRBD1, 5 bases. The clonotype comes from an adult with Crohn's disease. The CDR3 spells CASSPAQGREQYF. Here the CDR3 DNA reads TGTGCCAGCTCACCCGCCCAGGGTAGAGAGCAGTACTTC.